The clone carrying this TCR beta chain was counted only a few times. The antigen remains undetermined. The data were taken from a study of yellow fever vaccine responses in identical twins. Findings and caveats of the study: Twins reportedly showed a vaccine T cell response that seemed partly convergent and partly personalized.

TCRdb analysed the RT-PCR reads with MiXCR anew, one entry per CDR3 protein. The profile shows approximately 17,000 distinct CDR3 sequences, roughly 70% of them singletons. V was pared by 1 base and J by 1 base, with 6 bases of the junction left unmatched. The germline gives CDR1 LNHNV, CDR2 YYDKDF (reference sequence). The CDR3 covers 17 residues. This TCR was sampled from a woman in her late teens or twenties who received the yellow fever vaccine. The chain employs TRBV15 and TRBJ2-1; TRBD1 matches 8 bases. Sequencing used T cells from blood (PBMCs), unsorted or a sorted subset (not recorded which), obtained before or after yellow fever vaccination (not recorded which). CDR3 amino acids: CATSRGRQGPSYNEQFF. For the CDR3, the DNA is TGTGCCACCAGCAGAGGTCGACAGGGGCCTTCCTACAATGAGCAGTTCTTC.